The 18 T cell receptor beta chains listed next were all sequenced from one sample in a study of T-cell memory formation after mild COVID-19. From the 5' RACE reads, TCRdb called clonotypes with MiXCR, one entry per CDR3 protein. The sample consists of roughly 89,000 distinct CDR3 sequences, about 15% of them appearing once. The sequenced material came from PBMCs or a T cell subset sorted from them (not recorded which). The receptors shown here come from a man between 18 and 29 years old who had mild COVID-19 (a few samples of this study predate the infection). Cell type and time point are not known.

This clonotype was recorded a few times. This chain links TRBV6-5 with TRBJ1-1; a weak D match, TRBD1 (5 bases). CDR1 is MNHEY and CDR2 is SVGAGI in the germline V gene. CDR3 length equals 12 residues. Between the trimmed V and J ends, which lost 7 bases and 4 bases, there was a span of 10 bases. CDR3 protein: CASTPGGTEAFF. CDR3 DNA sequence: TGTGCCAGCACCCCGGGGGGCACTGAAGCTTTCTTT.

This clonotype has a handful of counts. The rearrangement links TRBV12-3 or TRBV12-4 to TRBJ2-1, with a possible D match to TRBD1 (5 bases). V was pared by 8 bases and J by 3 bases, with 8 bases between. The CDR3 is 12 amino acids. CDR3 nucleotide sequence: TGTGCCAGCGGGGCAAGCTACAATGAGCAGTTCTTC. Translation gives CASGASYNEQFF.

This clonotype was found many times. The J gene is TRBJ2-1, the V gene TRBV29-1; 7 bases line up with TRBD1. The CDR3 runs to 12 residues. Losses at the gene ends were 4 bases for V and 7 bases for J; bases not matched to a gene: 4. Germline assignment: CDR1 SQVTM and CDR2 ANQGSEA. The CDR3 loop is CSVGNRGNEQFF. CDR3 nucleotides: TGCAGCGTTGGTAACAGGGGAAATGAGCAGTTCTTC.

The chain is built from TRBV7-8 and TRBJ2-3; the D gene could be TRBD1 or TRBD2 (6 bases each). Trimming shortened V by 2 bases and J by 5 bases, and 17 bases separated the two germline ends. The CDR3 loop spans 16 amino acids. Germline V gene lookup returns CDR1 SGHVS and CDR2 FQNEAQ. CDR3 in DNA: TGTGCCAGCAGCTTAATCGGAAGGGGGGCAGGAGATACGCAGTATTTT. Translated, it gives CASSLIGRGAGDTQYF.

This clonotype appeared many times. V is TRBV7-9 and J is TRBJ2-3; 7 positions match TRBD1. V lost 8 bases, J lost 2 bases, and 4 bases stayed unmatched. This CDR3 spans 13 amino acids. Germline assignment: CDR1 SEHNR and CDR2 FQNEAQ (reference sequence). The CDR3 sequence: CASLQGPTDTQYF. DNA for the CDR3: TGTGCCAGCCTACAGGGGCCCACAGATACGCAGTATTTT.

Only a few counts were recorded for this clonotype. The chain recombines TRBV20-1 with TRBJ1-2, with TRBD1 matching 8 bases. Germline V gives CDR1 DFQATT, CDR2 SNEGSKA (reference sequence). This CDR3 spans 17 amino acids. The trim removed 0 bases at V and 2 bases at J, leaving 11 bases unmatched. CDR3 amino acids: CSARDGSLRTGNYGYTF. In nucleotides, the CDR3 is TGCAGTGCTAGAGATGGTTCGCTACGGACAGGGAACTATGGCTACACCTTC.

This clonotype was found many times. The gene calls are TRBV3-1 and TRBJ1-2, with D uncertain. The germline V gene encodes CDR1 LGHDT and CDR2 YNNKEL (reference sequence). Trimming took off 3 bases at V and 2 bases at J, with 13 bases between the two ends. The CDR3 sequence is 15 residues long. The DNA for the CDR3 is TGTGCCAGCAGCCACCCAGGAGTAACCAACTATGGCTACACCTTC. This gives the protein CASSHPGVTNYGYTF. The full variable domain, rest sourced from reference TRBV3-1 and TRBJ1-2, is DTAVSQTPKYLVTQMGNDKSIKCEQNLGHDTMYWYKQDSKKFLKIMFSYNNKELIINETVPNRFSPKSPDKAHLNLHINSLELGDSAVYFCASSHPGVTNYGYTFGSGTRLTVV.

This clonotype appeared a few times. This rearrangement joins TRBV13 to TRBJ2-1; tentatively, D is TRBD1 (6 bases). This CDR3 spans 13 amino acids. The germline V and J ends were trimmed by 3 bases and 8 bases, with 11 bases remaining between them. Germline V gene data show CDR1 as PRHDT and CDR2 as FYEKMQ (reference sequence). For the CDR3, the DNA is TGTGCCAGCAGCTTGCAGGGGCTGGATGAGCAGTTCTTC. Its protein is CASSLQGLDEQFF.

This clonotype was counted a few times. The rearrangement joins TRBV5-6 to TRBJ2-5; 8 bases fit TRBD1. Germline-derived CDR1 and CDR2 are SGHDT and YYEEEE. Trimming at V came to 5 bases and at J to 1 base, leaving 16 bases not matched to a gene. CDR3 length: 18 residues. The CDR3 nucleotides read TGTGCCAGCAGGTTCCTGACAGGGGATGCGATGGCCCAAGAGACCCAGTACTTC. Its protein product is CASRFLTGDAMAQETQYF.

V is TRBV6-5 and J is TRBJ2-5, with TRBD2 matching 8 bases. V trimming: 4 bases; J trimming: 3 bases; junction bases outside the gene matches: 1. This CDR3 has 13 residues. Germline V gene data show CDR1 as MNHEY and CDR2 as SVGAGI. The CDR3 DNA reads TGTGCCAGCAGTTCGGGACTAGAAGAGACCCAGTACTTC. Translated, it gives CASSSGLEETQYF.

This clonotype was counted ten times or more. The chain has TRBV4-1 and TRBJ2-7; D is unresolved. This CDR3 spans 13 amino acids. V lost 0 bases to trimming and J lost 3 bases, with 6 bases between them. Germline CDR1 MGHRA, CDR2 YSYEKL. As DNA, the CDR3 is TGCGCCAGCAGCCAAGAGGATGGCTACGAGCAGTACTTC. Translation: CASSQEDGYEQYF.

Here the CDR3 reads CASSLGQGTTEAFF. Written as DNA, the CDR3 is TGCGCCAGCAGCTTAGGACAGGGGACCACTGAAGCTTTCTTT. This chain connects TRBV5-1 to TRBJ1-1; the match to TRBD1 covers 9 bases. This CDR3 has 14 residues. With V trimmed by 2 bases and J by 4 bases, 3 bases remained unmatched. Germline CDR1 reads SGHRS; CDR2 reads YFSETQ.

The chain links TRBV30 to TRBJ2-7; D ambiguous. V was cut by 1 base and J by 2 bases, with 6 bases left in between. Germline lookup yields CDR1 GTSNPN and CDR2 SVGIG (reference sequence). CDR3 size: 12 residues. CDR3 bases: TGTGCCTGGAGTGGTGGTGCCTACGAGCAGTACTTC. Its translation is CAWSGGAYEQYF.

This clonotype was detected only a few times. CDR3: CASRGGYEQYV. CDR3 DNA: TGTGCCAGCCGGGGCGGCTACGAGCAGTACGTC. This sequence joins TRBV6-2 or TRBV6-3 and TRBJ2-7; TRBD1 or TRBD2 may be the D gene (5 bases each). Trimming shortened V by 8 bases and J by 3 bases, and 8 bases separated the two germline ends. Germline CDR1 MNHEY, CDR2 SVGEGT. The CDR3 totals 11 residues.

This clonotype was recorded a few times. This chain uses TRBV29-1 with TRBJ1-2; D not certain. The CDR3 extends over 11 amino acids. V was clipped by 7 bases and J by 8 bases, with 14 bases between them. Looked up from germline, CDR1 is SQVTM and CDR2 is ANQGSEA. Here the CDR3 reads CSALRTAGYTF. CDR3 DNA sequence: TGCAGCGCCTTACGGACTGCCGGCTACACCTTC.

This clonotype was seen a single time. This rearrangement joins TRBV6-2 or TRBV6-3 to TRBJ2-2; a weak D match, TRBD2 (6 bases). Looked up from germline, CDR1 is MNHEY and CDR2 is SVGEGT. V lost 2 bases, J lost 2 bases, and 18 bases lay in between. This CDR3 comprises 18 residues. The CDR3: CASSYPLLWRGNTGELFF. CDR3 DNA sequence: TGTGCCAGCAGTTACCCCTTGTTGTGGCGGGGAAACACCGGGGAGCTGTTTTTT.

The table lists this clonotype with a few counts. The chain is built from TRBV4-2 and TRBJ2-5, with TRBD1 matching over 12 bases. Germline V CDR1 and CDR2: LGHNA, YNFKEQ. The V gene end was trimmed by 0 bases and the J gene end by 5 bases; junction bases not matched to a gene: 4. The CDR3 has 16 residues. The CDR3 coding sequence is TGTGCCAGCAGCCAAGAAGGGACAGGGGGCCGCGAGACCCAGTACTTC. Protein product: CASSQEGTGGRETQYF.

The chain combines TRBV5-1 with TRBJ2-1; D is possibly TRBD1 (5 bases). This CDR3 spans 15 amino acids. Germline V CDR1 and CDR2: SGHRS, YFSETQ. Trimming took 4 bases from V and 8 from J, leaving 19 bases between them. CDR3 DNA sequence: TGCGCCAGCAGCCAAATAGATACTCCAGGGTATGAGCAGTTCTTC. Translation: CASSQIDTPGYEQFF.